This T cell receptor (beta chain) was identified during a study of CD8+ T cells in alopecia areata. In the study overall: A 6-month period off drug followed tofacitinib, which lasted 6 to 18 months.

Reverse transcribed after extraction, RNA yielded cDNA as the sequencing template. Measured with immunoSEQ multiplex PCR; TCRdb has only the in-frame clones, and not every one. The top ten clones hold roughly 3.2% of a sample with some 110,000 clones, roughly two fifths of them seen once. The study, taken as a whole, reports: Higher clonality and more expanded CD8+ clones appeared in lesional than normal scalp.

This clone was detected only once. What it binds is not known. Samples from alopecia areata patients were lesional scalp punch biopsies and peripheral blood. Sorted out of PBMCs were CD4+ T cells and CD8+ T cells. Specimen: CD4+ T cells sorted from blood. This TCR was sampled from a human donor with alopecia areata.

CDR3 DNA sequence: TGTGCTAGTGGCTTCCTTCACAGTCCTCCCTACGAGCAGTACTTC. Amino acid sequence: CASGFLHSPPYEQYF. This chain joins TRBV12-5 and TRBJ2-7; D gene unclear. Germline CDR1 LGHNT, CDR2 FRNRAP. Deletions cut 6 bases from V and 2 bases from J, with 17 bases between. There are 15 residues in the CDR3.